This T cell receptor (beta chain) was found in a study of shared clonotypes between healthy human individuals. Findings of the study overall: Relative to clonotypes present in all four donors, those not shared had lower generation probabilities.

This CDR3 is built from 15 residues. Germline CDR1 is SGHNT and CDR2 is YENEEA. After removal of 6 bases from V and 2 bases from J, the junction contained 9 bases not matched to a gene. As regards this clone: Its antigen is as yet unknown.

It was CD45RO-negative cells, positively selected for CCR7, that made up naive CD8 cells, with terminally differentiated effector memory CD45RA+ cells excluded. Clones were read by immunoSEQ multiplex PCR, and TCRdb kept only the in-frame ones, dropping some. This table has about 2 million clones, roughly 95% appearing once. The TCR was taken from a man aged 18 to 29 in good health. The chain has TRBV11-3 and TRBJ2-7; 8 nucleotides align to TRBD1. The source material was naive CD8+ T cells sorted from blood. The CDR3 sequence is CASRFNRGFTYEQYF. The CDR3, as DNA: TGTGCCAGCAGATTCAACAGGGGGTTTACCTACGAGCAGTACTTC.